This TCR beta chain was sequenced in a study of vaccination and CD4 T cells after COVID-19. Study overall: Once diagnosed, patients had post-COVID samples drawn a median 101 days later (range 35 to 161).

TCRdb analysed the PCR reads with MiXCR anew, one entry per CDR3 protein. The data show roughly 14,000 distinct CDR3 sequences, 69% seen once. The material sequenced was CD4+ T cells from blood, taken after SARS-CoV-2 vaccination. This TCR derives from a human donor who had recovered from COVID-19.

In DNA, the CDR3 is TGTGCCAGCAGCTTAGCGGCACTAGCGCTGTTAGATGAGCAGTTCTTC. This encodes CASSLAALALLDEQFF. The V call is TRBV7-2, the J call TRBJ2-1; 7 bases are a match to TRBD2. Germline assignment: CDR1 SGHTA and CDR2 FQGNSA. The J segment lost 8 bases and the V segment lost 0 bases, leaving 10 bases of the junction unmatched. The CDR3 has 16 amino acids. The whole variable domain, filled in from reference TRBV7-2 and TRBJ2-1, reads GAGVSQSPSNKVTEKGKDVELRCDPISGHTALYWYRQSLGQGLEFLIYFQGNSAPDKSGLPSDRFSAERTGGSVSTLTIQRTQQEDSAVYLCASSLAALALLDEQFFGPGTRLTVL.